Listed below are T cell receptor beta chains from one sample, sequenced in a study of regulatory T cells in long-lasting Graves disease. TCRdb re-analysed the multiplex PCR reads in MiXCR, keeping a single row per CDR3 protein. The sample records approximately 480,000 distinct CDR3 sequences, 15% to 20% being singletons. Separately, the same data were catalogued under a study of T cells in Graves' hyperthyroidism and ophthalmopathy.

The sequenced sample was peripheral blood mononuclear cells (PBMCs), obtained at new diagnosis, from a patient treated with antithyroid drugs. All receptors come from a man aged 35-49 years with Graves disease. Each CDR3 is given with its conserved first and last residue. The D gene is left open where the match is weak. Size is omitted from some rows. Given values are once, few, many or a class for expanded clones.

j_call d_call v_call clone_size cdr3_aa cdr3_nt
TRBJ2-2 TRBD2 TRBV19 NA CASSIGGAGGSLTGELFF TGTGCCAGTAGTATAGGAGGAGCGGGAGGCTCTTTGACCGGGGAGCTGTTTTTT
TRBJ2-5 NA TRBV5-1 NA CASSLAVGVGETQYF TGCGCCAGCAGCTTGGCCGTAGGGGTAGGAGAGACCCAGTACTTC
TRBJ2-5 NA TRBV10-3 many CAISEGETQYF TGTGCCATCAGTGAAGGGGAGACCCAGTACTTC
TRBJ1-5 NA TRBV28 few CASMSGHSNQPQHF TGTGCCAGCATGTCCGGTCATAGCAATCAGCCCCAGCATTTT
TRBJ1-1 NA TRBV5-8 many CASSLFVTEAFF TGTGCCAGCAGCTTGTTTGTCACTGAAGCTTTCTTT
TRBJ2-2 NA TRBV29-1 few CSVEEESGGELFF TGCAGCGTTGAAGAGGAATCCGGCGGGGAGCTGTTTTTT
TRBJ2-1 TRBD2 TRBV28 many CASSLVPGTSTYNEQFF TGTGCCAGCAGTCTTGTACCCGGGACTAGCACTTACAATGAGCAGTTCTTC
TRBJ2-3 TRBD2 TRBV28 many CASSAGGASDTQYF TGTGCCAGCAGTGCGGGGGGAGCCTCAGATACGCAGTATTTT
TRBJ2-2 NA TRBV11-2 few CASSQIGPESNTGELFF TGTGCCAGCAGCCAAATAGGCCCGGAATCTAACACCGGGGAGCTGTTTTTT
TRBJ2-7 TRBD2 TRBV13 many CASSPSGRIGEQYF TGTGCCAGCAGTCCTAGCGGGAGGATCGGCGAGCAGTACTTC
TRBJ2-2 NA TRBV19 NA CASSIYRGELFF TGTGCCAGTAGTATTTACAGGGGGGAGCTGTTTTTT
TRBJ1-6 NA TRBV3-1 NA CASSQGRRSPLHF TGTGCCAGCAGCCAGGGTCGGCGGTCACCCCTCCACTTT
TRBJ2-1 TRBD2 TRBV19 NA CASSARGFRGGYNEQFF TGTGCCAGTAGTGCCCGGGGCTTTCGCGGGGGCTACAATGAGCAGTTCTTC
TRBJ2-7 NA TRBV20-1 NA CSALWGAGGREQYF TGCAGTGCTTTGTGGGGGGCAGGGGGGCGAGAGCAGTACTTC
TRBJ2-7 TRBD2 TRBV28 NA CASSSWTSGRAQSYEQYF TGTGCCAGCAGTTCCTGGACTAGCGGGAGGGCCCAATCCTACGAGCAGTACTTC
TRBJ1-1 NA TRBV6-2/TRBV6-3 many CASSYWGADTEAFF TGTGCCAGCAGTTATTGGGGGGCTGACACTGAAGCTTTCTTT
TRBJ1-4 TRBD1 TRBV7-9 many CASSFTGTETNEKLFF TGTGCCAGCAGCTTTACCGGGACAGAGACTAATGAAAAACTGTTTTTT
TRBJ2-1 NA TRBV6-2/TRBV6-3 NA CDSSLGNEQFF TGTGACAGCAGTCTCGGTAATGAGCAGTTCTTC